The 12 T cell receptor beta chains below come from one sample, sequenced in a study of blood T cell repertoires in COVID-19. TCRdb keeps only in-frame clones here, not all; method: immunoSEQ multiplex PCR. The sample includes some 300,000 clones, approximately 90% seen only once; the top ten take 6.3%. Specimen: peripheral blood. The receptors stem from a woman in her forties or fifties with COVID-19, enrolled during active disease.

V and J are TRBV11-3 and TRBJ2-3; unclear D gene. V lost 2 bases and J 2 bases, leaving 14 bases between the germline ends. CDR3 size: 16 residues. CDR1 SGHNT and CDR2 YENEEA come from the germline V gene. The DNA for the CDR3 is TGTGCCAGCAGCTTAACTCAGAGCGAGATCACAGATACGCAGTATTTT. Translated: CASSLTQSEITDTQYF. Based on the CDR3 plus reference TRBV11-3 and TRBJ2-3, the full variable domain is EAGVVQSPRYKIIEKKQPVAFWCNPISGHNTLYWYLQNLGQGPELLIRYENEEAVDDSQLPKDRFSAERLKGVDSTLKIQPAELGDSAVYLCASSLTQSEITDTQYFGPGTRLTVL.

The gene calls are TRBV24-1 and TRBJ2-3; 11 bases fit TRBD1. From germline, CDR1 is KGHDR and CDR2 SFDVKD. Trimming at V came to 5 bases and at J to 4 bases, leaving 10 bases not matched to a gene. The CDR3 is made up of 17 amino acids. The CDR3 DNA is TGTGCCACCAGTGGCCCGGACAGGGGGCGGTCCCCAGATACGCAGTATTTT. This gives the protein CATSGPDRGRSPDTQYF.

The chain carries TRBV25-1 and TRBJ2-7, with TRBD2 matching over 7 bases. V dropped 5 bases and J dropped 3; count of bases not matched to a gene: 7. The CDR3 is made up of 14 amino acids. The germline gives CDR1 MGHDK, CDR2 SYGVNS. In nucleotides, the CDR3 is TGTGCCAGCAGTCCCCGGGGAGGGAGCTACGAGCAGTACTTC. It yields the protein CASSPRGGSYEQYF.

This chain links TRBV4-3 with TRBJ2-7, with D perhaps TRBD1 (6 bases). V lost 5 bases to trimming and J lost 5 bases, with 13 bases between them. Germline CDR1 reads LGHNA; CDR2 reads YSLEER. CDR3 length: 13 amino acids. CDR3 residues: CASSGSQGDEQYF. In DNA, the CDR3 is TGCGCCAGCAGCGGATCACAGGGCGACGAGCAGTACTTC.

The V and J genes are TRBV25-1 and TRBJ2-5, with 11 bases lining up with TRBD2. CDR3 size: 15 residues. The germline CDR1 and CDR2 sequences are MGHDK and SYGVNS. After removal of 3 bases from V and 1 base from J, the junction contained 1 base not matched to a gene. CDR3 residues: CASSELAGGQETQYF. CDR3 DNA sequence: TGTGCCAGCAGTGAGCTAGCGGGAGGCCAAGAGACCCAGTACTTC.

The chain joins TRBV30 to TRBJ1-6, with a possible D match to TRBD1 (6 bases). The CDR3 is made up of 15 amino acids. Trimming took off 1 base at V and 11 bases at J, with 18 bases between the two ends. CDR1 and CDR2 (germline): GTSNPN, SVGIG (reference sequence). CDR3 sequence reads: CAWSAATGGDAPLHF. In nucleotides, the CDR3 is TGTGCCTGGAGTGCGGCGACGGGGGGCGATGCACCCCTCCACTTT. Full variable domain (missing parts from reference TRBV30 and TRBJ1-6): SQTIHQWPATLVQPVGSPLSLECTVEGTSNPNLYWYRQAAGRGLQLLFYSVGIGQISSEVPQNLSASRPQDRQFILSSKKLLLSDSGFYLCAWSAATGGDAPLHFGNGTRLTVT.

Details on this clone: Other DNA variants within this sample encode the same CDR3. The chain recombines TRBV18 with TRBJ1-2; 10 bases align to TRBD1. Looked up from germline, CDR1 is KGHSH and CDR2 is LQKENI. CDR3 length: 14 residues. V dropped 6 bases and J dropped 3; count of bases not matched to a gene: 4. CDR3 residues: CASSPGQGDYGYTF. The CDR3 DNA follows: TGTGCCAGCTCTCCTGGACAGGGGGACTATGGCTACACCTTC.

The rearrangement uses TRBV11-3 and TRBJ2-5, with D unresolved. The CDR3 contains 13 residues. V lost 1 base and J lost 7, with 10 bases in between. Germline CDR1 and CDR2: SGHNT and YENEEA. CDR3 in DNA: TGTGCCAGCAGCTTAGGGTTTGCCGGGACCCAGTACTTC. This sequence encodes CASSLGFAGTQYF.

The chain has TRBV11-2 and TRBJ2-3, with 12 nucleotides matching TRBD2. This CDR3 region has 16 residues. The ends lost 1 base at V and 14 bases at J; junction bases unmatched: 13. Germline V gene sequence: CDR1 SGHAT, CDR2 FQNNGV. CDR3 DNA sequence: TGTGCCAGCAGCTTAGCTCGGCTAGCGGGAGGGCCGCGGGTGTATTTT. It is translated as CASSLARLAGGPRVYF.

J is TRBJ2-2 and V is TRBV9, with 13 bases lining up with TRBD2. CDR1 is SGDLS, CDR2 YYNGEE, per germline. The V segment lost 4 bases and the J segment 5 bases; nucleotides outside the gene matches: 11. The CDR3 is 18 amino acids. The CDR3, as DNA: TGTGCCAGCAGCAGGCGACCTACTAGCGGGAGGGATACCGGGGAGCTGTTTTTT. Residues: CASSRRPTSGRDTGELFF.

This chain connects TRBV11-2 to TRBJ2-1; 7 nucleotides line up with TRBD2. CDR1 is SGHAT and CDR2 is FQNNGV in the germline V gene. V lost 4 bases, J lost 8 bases, and 2 bases stayed unmatched. There are 12 residues in the CDR3. For the CDR3, the DNA is TGTGCCAGCAGCTCTAGCGGTTATGAGCAGTTCTTC. Encoded protein: CASSSSGYEQFF.

This sequence joins TRBV4-3 and TRBJ2-1, with 10 positions matching TRBD2. Germline V gene lookup returns CDR1 LGHNA and CDR2 YSLEER. The CDR3 totals 17 residues. V lost 0 bases to trimming and J lost 5 bases; unmatched junction nucleotides: 7. CDR3 DNA sequence: TGCGCCAGCAGCCAAGATTCGACTAGCGGGTTTGACAATGAGCAGTTCTTC. Encoded protein: CASSQDSTSGFDNEQFF.